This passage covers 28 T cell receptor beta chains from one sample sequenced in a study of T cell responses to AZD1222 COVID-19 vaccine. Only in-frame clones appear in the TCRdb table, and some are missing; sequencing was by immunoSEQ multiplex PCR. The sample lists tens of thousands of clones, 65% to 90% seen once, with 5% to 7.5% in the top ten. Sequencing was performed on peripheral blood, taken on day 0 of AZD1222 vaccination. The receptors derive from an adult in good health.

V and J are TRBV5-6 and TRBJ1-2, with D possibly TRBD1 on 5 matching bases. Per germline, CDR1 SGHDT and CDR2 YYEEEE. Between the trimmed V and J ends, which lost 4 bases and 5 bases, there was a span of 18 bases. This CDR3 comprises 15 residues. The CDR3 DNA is TGTGCCAGCAGCGCCGGGACGCGTTTCGAATATGGCTACACCTTC. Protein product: CASSAGTRFEYGYTF.

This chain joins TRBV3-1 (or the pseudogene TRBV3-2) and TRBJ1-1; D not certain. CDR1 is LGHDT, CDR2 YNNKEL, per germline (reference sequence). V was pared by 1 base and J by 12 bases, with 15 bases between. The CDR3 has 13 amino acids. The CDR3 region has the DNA TGTGCCAGCAGCCAAGGTAGGGAGGGCCGATCTTTCTTT. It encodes CASSQGREGRSFF.

Here the CDR3 DNA reads TGCGCCAGCAGTGAGATCCAGGGGGATACGCAGTATTTT. It translates to CASSEIQGDTQYF. The chain couples TRBV10-1 to TRBJ2-3, with a weak D call TRBD1 (6 bases). The CDR3 runs to 13 residues. Germline CDR1 reads WNHNN; CDR2 reads SYGVQD (reference sequence). Trimming left V 2 bases short and J 6 bases short, with 9 bases between.

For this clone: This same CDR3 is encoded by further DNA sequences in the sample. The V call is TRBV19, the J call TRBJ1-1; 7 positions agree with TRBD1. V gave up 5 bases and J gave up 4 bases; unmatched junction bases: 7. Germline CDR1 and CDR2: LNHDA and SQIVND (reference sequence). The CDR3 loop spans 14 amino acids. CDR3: CASSLPQGSTEAFF. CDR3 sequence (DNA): TGTGCCAGTAGTCTTCCACAGGGGAGCACTGAAGCTTTCTTT.

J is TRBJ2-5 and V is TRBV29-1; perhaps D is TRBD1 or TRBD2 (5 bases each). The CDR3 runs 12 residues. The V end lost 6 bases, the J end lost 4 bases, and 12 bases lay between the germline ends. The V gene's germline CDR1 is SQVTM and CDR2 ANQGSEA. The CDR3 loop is CSVETRGETQYF. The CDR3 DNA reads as TGCAGCGTCGAAACTAGGGGAGAGACCCAGTACTTC.

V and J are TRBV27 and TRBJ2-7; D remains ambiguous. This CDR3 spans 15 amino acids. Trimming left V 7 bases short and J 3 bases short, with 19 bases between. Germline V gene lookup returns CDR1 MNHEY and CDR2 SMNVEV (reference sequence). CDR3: CASTPGSPPIYEQYF. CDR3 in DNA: TGTGCCAGCACCCCGGGCAGTCCTCCAATCTACGAGCAGTACTTC.

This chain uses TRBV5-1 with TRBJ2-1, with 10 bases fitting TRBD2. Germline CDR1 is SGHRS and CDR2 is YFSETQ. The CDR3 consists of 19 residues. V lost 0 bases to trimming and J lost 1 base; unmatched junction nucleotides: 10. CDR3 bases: TGCGCCAGCAGCTTGGCCAGTCTAGCGGGAGCCGGATCCTACAATGAGCAGTTCTTC. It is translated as CASSLASLAGAGSYNEQFF.

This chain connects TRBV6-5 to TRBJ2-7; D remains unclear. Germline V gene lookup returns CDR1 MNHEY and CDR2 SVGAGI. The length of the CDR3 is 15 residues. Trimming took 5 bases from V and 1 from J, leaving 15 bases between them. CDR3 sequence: CASSPLADGSYEQYF. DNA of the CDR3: TGTGCCAGCAGTCCCCTGGCAGACGGGTCCTACGAGCAGTACTTC.

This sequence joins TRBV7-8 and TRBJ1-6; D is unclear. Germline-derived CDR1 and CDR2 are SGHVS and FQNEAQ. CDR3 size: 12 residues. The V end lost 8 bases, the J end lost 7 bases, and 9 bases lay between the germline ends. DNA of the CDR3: TGTGCCAGCTCGCGACCGAATTCACCCCTCCACTTT. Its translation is CASSRPNSPLHF.

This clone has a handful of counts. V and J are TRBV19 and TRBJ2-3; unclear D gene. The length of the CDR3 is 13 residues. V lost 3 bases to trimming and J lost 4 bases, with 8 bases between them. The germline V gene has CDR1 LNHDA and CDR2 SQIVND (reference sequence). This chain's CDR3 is CASSIYGSDTQYF. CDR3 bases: TGTGCCAGTAGTATTTATGGTTCAGATACGCAGTATTTT.

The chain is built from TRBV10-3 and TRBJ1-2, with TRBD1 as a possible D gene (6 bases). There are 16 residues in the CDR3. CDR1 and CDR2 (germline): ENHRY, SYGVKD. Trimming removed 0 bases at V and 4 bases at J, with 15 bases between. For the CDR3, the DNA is TGTGCCATCAGTGAGTCCTTAGGGGGAGAGCGCTATGGCTACACCTTC. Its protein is CAISESLGGERYGYTF.

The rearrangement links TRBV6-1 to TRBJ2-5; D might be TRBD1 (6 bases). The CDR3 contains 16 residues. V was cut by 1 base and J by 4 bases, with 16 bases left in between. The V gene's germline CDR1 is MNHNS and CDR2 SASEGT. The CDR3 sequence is CASSEGAGVLLETQYF. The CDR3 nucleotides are TGTGCCAGCAGTGAAGGGGCAGGGGTGTTGCTAGAGACCCAGTACTTC.

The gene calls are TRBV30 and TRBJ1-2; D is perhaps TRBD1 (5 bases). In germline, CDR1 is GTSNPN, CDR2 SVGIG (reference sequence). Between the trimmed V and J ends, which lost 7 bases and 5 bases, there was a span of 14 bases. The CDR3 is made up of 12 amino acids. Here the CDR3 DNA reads TGTGCCTTGGGGCAGGAGAATTATGGCTACACCTTC. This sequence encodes CALGQENYGYTF.

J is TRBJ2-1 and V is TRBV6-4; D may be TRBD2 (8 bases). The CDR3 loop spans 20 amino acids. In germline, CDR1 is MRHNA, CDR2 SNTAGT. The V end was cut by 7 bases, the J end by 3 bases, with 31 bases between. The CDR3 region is CASIGVDRVFLAGFYNEQFF. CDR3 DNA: TGTGCCAGCATAGGAGTTGACAGGGTGTTTTTAGCGGGATTCTACAATGAGCAGTTCTTC.

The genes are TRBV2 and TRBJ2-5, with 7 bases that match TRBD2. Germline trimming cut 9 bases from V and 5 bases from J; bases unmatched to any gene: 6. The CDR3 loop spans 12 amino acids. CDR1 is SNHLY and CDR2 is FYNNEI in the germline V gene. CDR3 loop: CARRTSGETQYF. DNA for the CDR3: TGTGCCAGACGGACTAGTGGGGAGACCCAGTACTTC.

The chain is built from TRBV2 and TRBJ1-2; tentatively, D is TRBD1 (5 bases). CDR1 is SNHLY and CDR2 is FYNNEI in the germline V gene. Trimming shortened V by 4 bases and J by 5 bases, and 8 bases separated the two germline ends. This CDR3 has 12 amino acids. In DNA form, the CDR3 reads TGTGCCAGCAGTGCCTCAGGGTATGGCTACACCTTC. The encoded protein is CASSASGYGYTF.

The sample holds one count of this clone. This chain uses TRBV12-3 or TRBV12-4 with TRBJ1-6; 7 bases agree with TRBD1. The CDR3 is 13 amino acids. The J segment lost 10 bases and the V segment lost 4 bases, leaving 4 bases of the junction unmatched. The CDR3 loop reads CASSSTGRSPLHF. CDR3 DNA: TGTGCCAGCAGTTCGACAGGGAGGTCACCCCTCCACTTT.

In nucleotides, the CDR3 is TGTGCCAGCGGAGACCAGAGCTCCTACAATGAGCAGTTCTTC. Its protein is CASGDQSSYNEQFF. This chain joins TRBV11-2 and TRBJ2-1; no clear D gene. CDR3 size: 14 residues. Trimming removed 8 bases from V and 0 bases from J, with 11 bases in between. Germline assignment: CDR1 SGHAT and CDR2 FQNNGV.

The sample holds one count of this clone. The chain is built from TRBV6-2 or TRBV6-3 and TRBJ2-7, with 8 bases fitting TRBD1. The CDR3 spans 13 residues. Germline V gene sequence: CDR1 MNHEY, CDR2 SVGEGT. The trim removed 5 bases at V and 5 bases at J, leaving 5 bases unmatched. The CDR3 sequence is CASSNIQGDEQYF. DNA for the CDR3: TGTGCCAGCAGTAACATACAGGGGGACGAGCAGTACTTC.

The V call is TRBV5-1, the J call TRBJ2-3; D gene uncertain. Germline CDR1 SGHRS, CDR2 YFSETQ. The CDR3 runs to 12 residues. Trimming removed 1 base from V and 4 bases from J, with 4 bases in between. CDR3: CASSLNADTQYF. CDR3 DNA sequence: TGCGCCAGCAGCTTGAATGCAGATACGCAGTATTTT.

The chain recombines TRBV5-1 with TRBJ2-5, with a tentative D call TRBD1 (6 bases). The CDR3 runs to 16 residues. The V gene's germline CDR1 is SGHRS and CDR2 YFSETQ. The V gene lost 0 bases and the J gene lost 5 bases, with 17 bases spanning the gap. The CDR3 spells CASSLVPGHTTETQYF. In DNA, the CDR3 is TGCGCCAGCAGCTTGGTACCGGGACACACAACGGAGACCCAGTACTTC.

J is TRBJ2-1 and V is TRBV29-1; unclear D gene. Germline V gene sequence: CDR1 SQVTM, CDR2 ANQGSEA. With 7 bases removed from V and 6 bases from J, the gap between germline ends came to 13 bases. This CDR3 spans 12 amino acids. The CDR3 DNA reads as TGCAGCGGAACTCTTGAGCGCAATGAGCAGTTCTTC. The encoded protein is CSGTLERNEQFF.

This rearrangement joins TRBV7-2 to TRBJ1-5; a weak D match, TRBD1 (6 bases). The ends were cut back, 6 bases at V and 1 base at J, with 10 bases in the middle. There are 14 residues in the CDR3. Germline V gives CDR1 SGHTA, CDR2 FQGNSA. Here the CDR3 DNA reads TGTGCCAGCAGTCGAGGGGGGAGCAATCAGCCCCAGCATTTT. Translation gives CASSRGGSNQPQHF.

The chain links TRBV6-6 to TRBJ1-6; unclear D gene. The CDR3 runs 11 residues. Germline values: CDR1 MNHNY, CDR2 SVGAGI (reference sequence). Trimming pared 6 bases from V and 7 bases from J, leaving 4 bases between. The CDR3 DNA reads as TGTGCCAGCAGACTGAATTCACCCCTCCACTTT. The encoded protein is CASRLNSPLHF.

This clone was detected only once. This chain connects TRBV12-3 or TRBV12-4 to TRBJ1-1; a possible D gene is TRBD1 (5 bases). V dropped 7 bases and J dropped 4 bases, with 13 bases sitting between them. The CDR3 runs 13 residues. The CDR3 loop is CASNYLGGTEAFF. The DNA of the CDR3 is TGTGCCAGCAACTATCTGGGGGGCACTGAAGCTTTCTTT.

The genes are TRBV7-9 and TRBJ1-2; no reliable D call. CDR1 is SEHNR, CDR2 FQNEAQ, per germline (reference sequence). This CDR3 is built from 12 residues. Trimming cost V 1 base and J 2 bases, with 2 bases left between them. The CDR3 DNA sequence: TGTGCCAGCAGCTTAGACAACTATGGCTACACCTTC. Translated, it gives CASSLDNYGYTF.

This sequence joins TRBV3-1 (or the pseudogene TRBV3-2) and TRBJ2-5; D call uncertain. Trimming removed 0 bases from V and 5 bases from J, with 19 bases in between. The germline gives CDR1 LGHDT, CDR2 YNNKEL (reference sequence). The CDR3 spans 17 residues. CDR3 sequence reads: CASSQDIAITPNETQYF. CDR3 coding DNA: TGTGCCAGCAGCCAAGATATAGCTATTACCCCCAATGAGACCCAGTACTTC.

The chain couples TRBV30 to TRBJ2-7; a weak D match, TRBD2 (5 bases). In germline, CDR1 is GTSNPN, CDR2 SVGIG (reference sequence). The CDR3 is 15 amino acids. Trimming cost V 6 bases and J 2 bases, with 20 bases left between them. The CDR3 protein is CACDYSGDKTYEQYF. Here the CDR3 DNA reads TGTGCCTGTGACTACTCGGGTGATAAGACCTACGAGCAGTACTTC.